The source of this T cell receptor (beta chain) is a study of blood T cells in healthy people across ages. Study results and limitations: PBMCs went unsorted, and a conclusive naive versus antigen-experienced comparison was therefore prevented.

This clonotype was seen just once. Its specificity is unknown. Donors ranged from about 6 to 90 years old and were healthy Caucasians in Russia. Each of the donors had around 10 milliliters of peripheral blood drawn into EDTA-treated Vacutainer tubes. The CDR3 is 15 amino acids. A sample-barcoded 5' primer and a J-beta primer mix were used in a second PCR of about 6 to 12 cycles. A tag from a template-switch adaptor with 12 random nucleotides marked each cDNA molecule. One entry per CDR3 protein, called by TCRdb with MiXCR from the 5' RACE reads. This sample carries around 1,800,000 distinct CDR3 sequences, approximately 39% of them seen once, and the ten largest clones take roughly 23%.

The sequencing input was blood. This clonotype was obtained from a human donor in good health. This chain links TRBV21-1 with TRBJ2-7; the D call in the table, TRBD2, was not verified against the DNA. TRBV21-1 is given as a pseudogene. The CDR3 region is CAATREASDTSEQYF. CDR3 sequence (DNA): TGTGCCGCCACGAGGGAGGCATCGGACACATCCGAGCAGTACTTC.